This T cell receptor beta chain was recovered during a study of CD8+CD57+ T cells in acquired aplastic anemia. CDR3 and TCR beta VDJ profiling relied on a genomic DNA template. TCRdb independently ran MiXCR on the reads; one entry per CDR3 protein. The sample holds roughly 180,000 distinct CDR3 sequences; around 65% are singletons and the top ten take about 43%. The sample holds one count of this clonotype. From germline, CDR1 is MNHEY and CDR2 SVGAGI. Trimming stripped 5 bases from V and 7 bases from J, with 14 bases between. CDR3 length: 13 amino acids. The receptor was derived from a human donor with severe aplastic anemia or a healthy control (not recorded which). The chain combines TRBV6-5 with TRBJ2-5, with D possibly TRBD2 on 6 matching bases. Sequenced: sorted CD4+, CD8+, or CD8+CD57+ T cells (not recorded which) from PBMCs. The CDR3 loop reads CASSQSRGGTQYF. The CDR3 nucleotides read TGTGCCAGCAGTCAGAGCCGGGGAGGGACCCAGTACTTC.